One and the same sample provided the 24 T cell receptor beta chains below, sequenced in a study of blood T cell repertoires in COVID-19. Generated by immunoSEQ multiplex PCR, the TCRdb table keeps only in-frame clones and is missing some. The table records some 230,000 clones, about 80% of them present only once. Sequenced material: peripheral blood. These receptors originate from a woman aged 60-70 years with acute or convalescent COVID-19.

The chain is built from TRBV19 and TRBJ1-5; the D gene is possibly TRBD1 (6 bases). CDR1 LNHDA and CDR2 SQIVND come from the germline V gene (reference sequence). This CDR3 is built from 14 residues. The V end was cut by 2 bases, the J end by 9 bases, with 14 bases between. CDR3 sequence: CASSIPGGDRPQHF. CDR3 DNA sequence: TGTGCCAGTAGTATACCGGGGGGCGACCGGCCCCAGCATTTT.

CDR3 in amino acids: CASSLARVETQYF. The DNA for the CDR3 is TGTGCCAGCAGTTTAGCCAGGGTTGAGACCCAGTACTTC. This chain links TRBV12-3 or TRBV12-4 with TRBJ2-5, with D maybe TRBD1 (5 bases). Deletions cut 0 bases from V and 5 bases from J, with 7 bases between. The CDR3 extends over 13 amino acids.

The chain joins TRBV5-1 to TRBJ2-7; no reliable D call. There are 15 residues in the CDR3. Trimming removed 3 bases from V and 5 bases from J, with 18 bases in between. CDR1 is SGHRS, CDR2 YFSETQ, per germline. CDR3 sequence: CASSSATRPSDEQYF. The CDR3 DNA reads TGCGCCAGCAGCTCCGCGACGAGGCCCTCGGACGAGCAGTACTTC.

This clone appeared a single time. The chain employs TRBV7-9 and TRBJ1-2, with 7 nucleotides matching TRBD1. With 5 bases clipped from V and 11 bases from J, the junction kept 11 bases outside the gene matches. Germline-derived CDR1 and CDR2 are SEHNR and FQNEAQ (reference sequence). CDR3 length: 13 residues. The chain's CDR3 is CASSLGQAAYYTF. The CDR3 bases are TGTGCCAGCAGCCTAGGACAGGCCGCTTATTACACCTTC.

The chain links TRBV5-6 to TRBJ1-5; maybe TRBD1 (5 bases). Germline CDR1 SGHDT, CDR2 YYEEEE. Trimming shortened V by 1 base and J by 4 bases, and 9 bases separated the two germline ends. The CDR3 totals 14 residues. The CDR3, as DNA: TGTGCCAGCAGCTTGCCGGGGGAAAATCAGCCCCAGCATTTT. Translation gives CASSLPGENQPQHF. Based on the CDR3 plus reference TRBV5-6 and TRBJ1-5, the full variable domain is DAGVTQSPTHLIKTRGQQVTLRCSPKSGHDTVSWYQQALGQGPQFIFQYYEEEERQRGNFPDRFSGHQFPNYSSELNVNALLLGDSALYLCASSLPGENQPQHFGDGTRLSIL.

The chain has TRBV27 and TRBJ2-7; D not resolved. This CDR3 region has 14 residues. The V gene's germline CDR1 is MNHEY and CDR2 SMNVEV (reference sequence). Trimming pared 8 bases from V and 2 bases from J, leaving 16 bases between. CDR3 loop: CASHPVGRTYEQYF. The CDR3 DNA follows: TGTGCCAGCCACCCGGTGGGCCGAACCTACGAGCAGTACTTC.

CDR3 loop: CASSLAGSRSFADTQYF. CDR3 bases: TGTGCCAGCAGCTTAGCAGGCTCCAGGTCCTTCGCAGATACGCAGTATTTT. This chain links TRBV11-2 with TRBJ2-3; D unresolved. CDR3 length: 17 amino acids. The germline gives CDR1 SGHAT, CDR2 FQNNGV. With 1 base removed from V and 4 bases from J, the gap between germline ends came to 18 bases.

The chain couples TRBV6-6 to TRBJ2-1; tentatively, D is TRBD1 (7 bases). The CDR3 is made up of 12 amino acids. Germline V gives CDR1 MNHNY, CDR2 SVGAGI (reference sequence). V was clipped by 7 bases and J by 4 bases, with 8 bases between them. CDR3 nucleotide sequence: TGTGCCAGCACAGGGGGGTACAATGAGCAGTTCTTC. It specifies CASTGGYNEQFF.

The chain is built from TRBV7-2 and TRBJ2-7; 8 bases align to TRBD1. The CDR3 is 15 residues long. From germline, CDR1 is SGHTA and CDR2 FQGNSA. Germline trimming cut 5 bases from V and 4 bases from J; bases unmatched to any gene: 10. CDR3 residues: CASSPRTGLTYEQYF. The CDR3, as DNA: TGTGCCAGCAGCCCAAGGACAGGGCTCACTTACGAGCAGTACTTC.

The chain carries TRBV5-1 and TRBJ2-5; D possibly corresponds to TRBD2 (7 bases). The V gene's germline CDR1 is SGHRS and CDR2 YFSETQ. There are 14 residues in the CDR3. V was pared by 4 bases and J by 2 bases, with 12 bases between. CDR3 in DNA: TGCGCCAGCAGCATGAGCGGGACACAAGAGACCCAGTACTTC. It translates to CASSMSGTQETQYF.

This clone was seen only a few times. The rearrangement uses TRBV18 and TRBJ1-2; 7 nucleotides align to TRBD1. The J segment lost 6 bases and the V segment lost 6 bases, leaving 10 bases of the junction unmatched. Germline CDR1 is KGHSH and CDR2 is LQKENI. The CDR3 runs 14 residues. The CDR3 DNA reads as TGTGCCAGCTCGAAAGACAGGGTCGTTGATGGCTACACCTTC. Protein product: CASSKDRVVDGYTF. The full variable domain, with the rest looked up from reference TRBV18 and TRBJ1-2, is NAGVMQNPRHLVRRRGQEARLRCSPMKGHSHVYWYRQLPEEGLKFMVYLQKENIIDESGMPKERFSAEFPKEGPSILRIQQVVRGDSAAYFCASSKDRVVDGYTFGSGTRLTVV.

Details on this clone: Other DNA sequences in the same sample also yield this CDR3. The rearrangement uses TRBV5-6 and TRBJ1-2; tentatively, D is TRBD1 (5 bases). V lost 0 bases, J lost 5 bases, and 5 bases lay in between. Germline V gene data show CDR1 as SGHDT and CDR2 as YYEEEE. The CDR3 runs to 12 residues. The CDR3 sequence is CASSLAGYGYTF. CDR3 in DNA: TGTGCCAGCAGCTTGGCAGGGTATGGCTACACCTTC. Full variable domain (rest looked up from reference TRBV5-6 and TRBJ1-2): DAGVTQSPTHLIKTRGQQVTLRCSPKSGHDTVSWYQQALGQGPQFIFQYYEEEERQRGNFPDRFSGHQFPNYSSELNVNALLLGDSALYLCASSLAGYGYTFGSGTRLTVV.

The gene calls are TRBV18 and TRBJ2-3, with D possibly TRBD2 on 6 matching bases. Germline V gene lookup returns CDR1 KGHSH and CDR2 LQKENI. The CDR3 runs 15 residues. V was shortened by 0 bases and J by 0 bases, with 7 bases between the two germline ends. Here the CDR3 reads CASSPPGTSTDTQYF. The CDR3 nucleotides read TGTGCCAGCTCACCACCGGGGACTAGCACAGATACGCAGTATTTT.

This chain connects TRBV19 to TRBJ1-3, with D hard to call. There are 15 residues in the CDR3. V lost 6 bases and J lost 2, with 14 bases in between. Germline CDR1 reads LNHDA; CDR2 reads SQIVND (reference sequence). The CDR3 reads CASSQTVGPGNTIYF. The DNA of the CDR3 is TGTGCCAGTAGCCAAACGGTGGGCCCTGGAAACACCATATATTTT.

The rearrangement links TRBV2 to TRBJ2-2; maybe TRBD2 (6 bases). The V gene's germline CDR1 is SNHLY and CDR2 FYNNEI. Trimming took off 7 bases at V and 4 bases at J, with 16 bases between the two ends. The CDR3 contains 15 residues. The CDR3 sequence is CASTLRGFGTGELFF. In DNA form, the CDR3 reads TGTGCCAGCACTTTACGGGGGTTCGGCACCGGGGAGCTGTTTTTT. Supplemented by reference TRBV2 and TRBJ2-2, the full variable domain reads EPEVTQTPSHQVTQMGQEVILRCVPISNHLYFYWYRQILGQKVEFLVSFYNNEISEKSEIFDDQFSVERPDGSNFTLKIRSTKLEDSAMYFCASTLRGFGTGELFFGEGSRLTVL.

V usage is TRBV4-1 and J usage is TRBJ2-3; weak D call: TRBD2 (6 bases). Trimming took 0 bases from V and 5 from J, leaving 12 bases between them. CDR3 size: 15 residues. Germline values: CDR1 MGHRA, CDR2 YSYEKL. CDR3 nucleotides: TGCGCCAGCAGCCAAGAGGGGACTGGCCGAGATACGCAGTATTTT. Translating gives CASSQEGTGRDTQYF.

The genes are TRBV3-1 (or the pseudogene TRBV3-2) and TRBJ2-5; a weak D match, TRBD1 (6 bases). This CDR3 comprises 13 residues. The germline CDR1 and CDR2 sequences are LGHDT and YNNKEL (reference sequence). The V end was cut by 1 base, the J end by 6 bases, with 9 bases between. CDR3 sequence: CASSQGQGQTQYF. The CDR3 bases are TGTGCCAGCAGCCAAGGCCAGGGGCAGACCCAGTACTTC.

There are a few counts of this clone. CDR3 region: CSVRTRSYNEQFF. The DNA of the CDR3 is TGCAGCGTGAGGACTCGCTCCTACAATGAGCAGTTCTTC. The V call is TRBV29-1, the J call TRBJ2-1; D may be TRBD2 (5 bases). The CDR3 has 13 amino acids. Germline values: CDR1 SQVTM, CDR2 ANQGSEA. The ends were cut back, 6 bases at V and 0 bases at J, with 9 bases in the middle.

The chain carries TRBV2 and TRBJ1-5; D gene uncertain. CDR1 and CDR2 (germline): SNHLY, FYNNEI. With 7 bases removed from V and 1 base from J, the gap between germline ends came to 11 bases. The CDR3 extends over 14 amino acids. The CDR3 sequence: CASTGGISNQPQHF. CDR3 sequence (DNA): TGTGCCAGCACTGGCGGAATCAGCAATCAGCCCCAGCATTTT. The complete variable domain, with remaining parts taken from reference TRBV2 and TRBJ1-5, reads EPEVTQTPSHQVTQMGQEVILRCVPISNHLYFYWYRQILGQKVEFLVSFYNNEISEKSEIFDDQFSVERPDGSNFTLKIRSTKLEDSAMYFCASTGGISNQPQHFGDGTRLSIL.

CDR3 sequence: CASSSRTGVNTGELFF. DNA for the CDR3: TGTGCCAGTAGTTCCCGGACAGGGGTGAACACCGGGGAGCTGTTTTTT. The chain is built from TRBV19 and TRBJ2-2; 9 bases are shared with TRBD1. V was clipped by 5 bases and J by 1 base; unmatched bases: 5. CDR1 and CDR2 (germline): LNHDA, SQIVND (reference sequence). The CDR3 has 16 residues.

This chain connects TRBV30 to TRBJ2-3; TRBD2 matches at 7 bases. Germline CDR1 and CDR2: GTSNPN and SVGIG (reference sequence). The CDR3 runs to 15 residues. V lost 5 bases, J lost 4 bases, and 12 bases stayed unmatched. The CDR3 spells CAWQPRAGWADTQYF. CDR3 nucleotide sequence: TGTGCCTGGCAACCTCGAGCGGGGTGGGCAGATACGCAGTATTTT.

The chain combines TRBV5-1 with TRBJ1-6; 11 bases are a match to TRBD1. Germline V CDR1 and CDR2: SGHRS, YFSETQ. Losses at the gene ends were 4 bases for V and 9 bases for J; bases not matched to a gene: 3. The CDR3 is 14 amino acids. The CDR3 is CASSEGQGVSPLHF. Here the CDR3 DNA reads TGCGCCAGCAGCGAGGGACAGGGGGTTTCACCCCTCCACTTT.

The CDR3 protein is CASSFSPGSGADTQYF. CDR3 DNA sequence: TGTGCCAGCAGCTTCTCCCCGGGGTCTGGTGCAGATACGCAGTATTTT. This chain uses TRBV7-9 with TRBJ2-3, with D tentatively TRBD2 (5 bases). Germline-derived CDR1 and CDR2 are SEHNR and FQNEAQ (reference sequence). The CDR3 runs 16 residues. V lost 3 bases and J 4 bases, leaving 17 bases between the germline ends. The variable domain in full, completed from reference TRBV7-9 and TRBJ2-3, reads DTGVSQNPRHKITKRGQNVTFRCDPISEHNRLYWYRQTLGQGPEFLTYFQNEAQLEKSRLLSDRFSAERPKGSFSTLEIQRTEQGDSAMYLCASSFSPGSGADTQYFGPGTRLTVL.

The V and J genes are TRBV5-6 and TRBJ2-5, with D possibly matching TRBD1 (5 bases). Germline values: CDR1 SGHDT, CDR2 YYEEEE. The V gene lost 3 bases and the J gene lost 1 base, with 10 bases spanning the gap. The CDR3 has 14 amino acids. CDR3 sequence reads: CASSSQGAQETQYF. CDR3 DNA: TGTGCCAGCAGCTCTCAAGGGGCCCAAGAGACCCAGTACTTC.